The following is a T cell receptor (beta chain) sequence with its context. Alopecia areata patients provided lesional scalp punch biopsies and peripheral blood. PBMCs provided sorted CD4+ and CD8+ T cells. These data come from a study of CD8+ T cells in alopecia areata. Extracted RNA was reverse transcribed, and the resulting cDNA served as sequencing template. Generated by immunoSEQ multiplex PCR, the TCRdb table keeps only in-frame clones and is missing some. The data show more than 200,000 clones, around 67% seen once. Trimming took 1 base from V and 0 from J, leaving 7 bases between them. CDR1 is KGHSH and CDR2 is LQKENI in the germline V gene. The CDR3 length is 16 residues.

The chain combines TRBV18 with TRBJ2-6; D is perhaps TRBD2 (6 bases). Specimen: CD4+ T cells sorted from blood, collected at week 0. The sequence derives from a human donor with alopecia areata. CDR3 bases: TGTGCCAGCTCACCACGCGGGGTCTCTGGGGCCAACGTCCTGACTTTC. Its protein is CASSPRGVSGANVLTF.